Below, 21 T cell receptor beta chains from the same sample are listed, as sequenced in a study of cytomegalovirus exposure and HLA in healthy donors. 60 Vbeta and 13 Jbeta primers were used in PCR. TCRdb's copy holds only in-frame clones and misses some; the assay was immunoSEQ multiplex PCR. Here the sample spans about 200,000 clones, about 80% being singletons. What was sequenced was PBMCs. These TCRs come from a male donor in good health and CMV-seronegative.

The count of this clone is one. CDR3 residues: CASSPRGLNGYTF. The DNA for the CDR3 is TGTGCCAGTAGCCCCAGGGGGCTGAATGGCTACACCTTC. V is TRBV19 and J is TRBJ1-2; 8 nucleotides match TRBD1. The germline gives CDR1 LNHDA, CDR2 SQIVND (reference sequence). Losses at the gene ends were 6 bases for V and 6 bases for J; bases not matched to a gene: 6. The CDR3 has 13 amino acids.

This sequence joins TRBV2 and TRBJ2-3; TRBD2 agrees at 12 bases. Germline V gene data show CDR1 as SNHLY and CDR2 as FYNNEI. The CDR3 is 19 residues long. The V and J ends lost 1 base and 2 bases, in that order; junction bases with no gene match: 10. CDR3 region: CASSEGVGLAGGITDTQYF. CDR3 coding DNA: TGTGCCAGCAGTGAAGGGGTTGGGCTAGCGGGAGGGATCACAGATACGCAGTATTTT.

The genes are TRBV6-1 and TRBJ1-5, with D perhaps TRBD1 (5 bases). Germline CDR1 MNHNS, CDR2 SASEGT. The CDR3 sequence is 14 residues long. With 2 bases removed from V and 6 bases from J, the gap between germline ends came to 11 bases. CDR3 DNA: TGTGCCAGCAGTGAATTGGGGCGAGGTCAGCCCCAGCATTTT. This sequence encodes CASSELGRGQPQHF.

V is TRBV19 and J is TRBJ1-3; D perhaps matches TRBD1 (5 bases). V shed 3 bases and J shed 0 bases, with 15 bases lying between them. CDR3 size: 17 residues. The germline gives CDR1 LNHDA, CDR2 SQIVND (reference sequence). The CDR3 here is CASSIEEGGDSGNTIYF. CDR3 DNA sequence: TGTGCCAGTAGTATCGAGGAGGGAGGGGACTCTGGAAACACCATATATTTT.

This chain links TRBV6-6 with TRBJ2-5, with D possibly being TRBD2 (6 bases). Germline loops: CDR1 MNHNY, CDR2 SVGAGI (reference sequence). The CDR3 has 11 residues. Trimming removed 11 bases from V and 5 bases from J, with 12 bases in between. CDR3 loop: CAREREETQYF. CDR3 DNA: TGTGCCCGGGAACGGGAGGAGACCCAGTACTTC.

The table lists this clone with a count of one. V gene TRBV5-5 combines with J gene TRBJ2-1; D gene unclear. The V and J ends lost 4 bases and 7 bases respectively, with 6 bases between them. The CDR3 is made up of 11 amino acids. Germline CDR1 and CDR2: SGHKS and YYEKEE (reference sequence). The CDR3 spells CASSLKNEQFF. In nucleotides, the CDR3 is TGTGCCAGCAGCCTAAAGAATGAGCAGTTCTTC. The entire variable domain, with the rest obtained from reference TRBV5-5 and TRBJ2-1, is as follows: DAGVTQSPTHLIKTRGQQVTLRCSPISGHKSVSWYQQVLGQGPQFIFQYYEKEERGRGNFPDRFSARQFPNYSSELNVNALLLGDSALYLCASSLKNEQFFGPGTRLTVL.

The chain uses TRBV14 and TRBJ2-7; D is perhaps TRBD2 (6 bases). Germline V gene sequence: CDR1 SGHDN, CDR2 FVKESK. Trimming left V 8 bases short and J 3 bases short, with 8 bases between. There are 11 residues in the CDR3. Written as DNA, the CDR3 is TGTGCCAGCTCGGGGGTCTACGAGCAGTACTTC. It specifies CASSGVYEQYF.

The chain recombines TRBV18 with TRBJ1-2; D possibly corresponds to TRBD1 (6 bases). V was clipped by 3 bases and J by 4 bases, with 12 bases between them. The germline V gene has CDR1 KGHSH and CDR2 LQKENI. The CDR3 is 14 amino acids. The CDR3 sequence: CASSPGQGPYGYTF. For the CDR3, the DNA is TGTGCCAGCTCACCGGGGCAGGGGCCCTATGGCTACACCTTC. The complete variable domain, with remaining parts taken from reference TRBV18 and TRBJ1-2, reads NAGVMQNPRHLVRRRGQEARLRCSPMKGHSHVYWYRQLPEEGLKFMVYLQKENIIDESGMPKERFSAEFPKEGPSILRIQQVVRGDSAAYFCASSPGQGPYGYTFGSGTRLTVV.

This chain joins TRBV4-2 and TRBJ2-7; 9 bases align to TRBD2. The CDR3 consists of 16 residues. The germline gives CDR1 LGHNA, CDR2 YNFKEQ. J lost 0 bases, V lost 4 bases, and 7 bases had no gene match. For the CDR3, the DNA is TGTGCCAGCAGCCGCCCTCTAGCGGGGAGCTCCTACGAGCAGTACTTC. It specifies CASSRPLAGSSYEQYF.

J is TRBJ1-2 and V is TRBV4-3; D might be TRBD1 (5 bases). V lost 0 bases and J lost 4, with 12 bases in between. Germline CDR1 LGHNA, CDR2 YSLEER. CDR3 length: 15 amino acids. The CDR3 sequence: CASSQDWRQLYGYTF. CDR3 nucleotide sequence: TGCGCCAGCAGCCAAGATTGGAGACAGCTCTATGGCTACACCTTC.

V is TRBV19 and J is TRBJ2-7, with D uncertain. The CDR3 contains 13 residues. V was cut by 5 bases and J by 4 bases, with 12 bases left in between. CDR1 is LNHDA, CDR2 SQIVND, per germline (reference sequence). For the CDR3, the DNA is TGTGCCAGTAGTCTCCAGGTTTCTTACGAGCAGTACTTC. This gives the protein CASSLQVSYEQYF.

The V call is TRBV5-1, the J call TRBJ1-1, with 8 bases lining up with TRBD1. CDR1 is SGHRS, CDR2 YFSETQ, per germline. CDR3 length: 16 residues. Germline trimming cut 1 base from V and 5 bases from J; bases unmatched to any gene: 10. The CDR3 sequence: CASSLYSRGRGTEAFF. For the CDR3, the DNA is TGCGCCAGCAGCTTGTATAGCAGGGGGCGAGGGACTGAAGCTTTCTTT.

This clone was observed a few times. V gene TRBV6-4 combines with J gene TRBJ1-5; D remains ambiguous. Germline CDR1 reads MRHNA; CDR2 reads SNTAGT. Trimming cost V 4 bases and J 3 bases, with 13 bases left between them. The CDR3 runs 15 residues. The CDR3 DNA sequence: TGTGCCAGCAGTGTCCTGTCAGGCCCCAATCAGCCCCAGCATTTT. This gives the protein CASSVLSGPNQPQHF.

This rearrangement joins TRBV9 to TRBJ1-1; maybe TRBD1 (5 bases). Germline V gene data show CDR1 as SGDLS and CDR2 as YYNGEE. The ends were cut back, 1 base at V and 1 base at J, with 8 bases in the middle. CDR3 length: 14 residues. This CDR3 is CASSVLTGNTEAFF. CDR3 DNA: TGTGCCAGCAGCGTACTAACAGGGAACACTGAAGCTTTCTTT. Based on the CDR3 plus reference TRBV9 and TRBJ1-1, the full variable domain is DSGVTQTPKHLITATGQRVTLRCSPRSGDLSVYWYQQSLDQGLQFLIQYYNGEERAKGNILERFSAQQFPDLHSELNLSSLELGDSALYFCASSVLTGNTEAFFGQGTRLTVV.

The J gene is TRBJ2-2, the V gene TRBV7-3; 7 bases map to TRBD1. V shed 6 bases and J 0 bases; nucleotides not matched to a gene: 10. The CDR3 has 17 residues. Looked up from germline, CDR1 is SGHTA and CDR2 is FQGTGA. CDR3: CASSPVSRGSNTGELFF. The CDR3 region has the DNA TGTGCCAGCAGTCCGGTCTCCAGGGGGTCGAACACCGGGGAGCTGTTTTTT. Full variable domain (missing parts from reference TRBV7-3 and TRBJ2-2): GAGVSQTPSNKVTEKGKYVELRCDPISGHTALYWYRQSLGQGPEFLIYFQGTGAADDSGLPNDRFFAVRPEGSVSTLKIQRTERGDSAVYLCASSPVSRGSNTGELFFGEGSRLTVL.

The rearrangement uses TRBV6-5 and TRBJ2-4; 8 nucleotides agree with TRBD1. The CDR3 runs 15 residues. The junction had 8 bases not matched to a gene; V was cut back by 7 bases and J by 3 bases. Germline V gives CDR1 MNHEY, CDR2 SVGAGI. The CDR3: CASKGQVVNKNIQYF. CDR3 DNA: TGTGCCAGCAAGGGACAGGTAGTGAACAAAAACATTCAGTACTTC.

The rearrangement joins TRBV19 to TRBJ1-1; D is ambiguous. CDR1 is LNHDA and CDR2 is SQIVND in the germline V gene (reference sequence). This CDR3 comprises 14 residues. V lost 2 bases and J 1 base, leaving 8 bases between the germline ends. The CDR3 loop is CASSINRGNTEAFF. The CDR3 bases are TGTGCCAGTAGTATAAACCGGGGGAACACTGAAGCTTTCTTT.

The CDR3 reads CASSPRDRGLYEQYF. The CDR3 coding sequence is TGTGCCAGCAGTCCCCGGGACAGGGGGCTATACGAGCAGTACTTC. This chain uses TRBV28 with TRBJ2-5; TRBD1 matches 12 bases. The J call is doubtful: the DNA matches TRBJ2-7 better. This CDR3 contains 15 residues. Germline-derived CDR1 and CDR2 are MDHEN and SYDVKM.

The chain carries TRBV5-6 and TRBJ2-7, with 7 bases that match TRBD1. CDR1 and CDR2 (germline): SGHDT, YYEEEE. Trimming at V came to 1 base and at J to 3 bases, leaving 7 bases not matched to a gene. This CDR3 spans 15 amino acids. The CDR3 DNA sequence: TGTGCCAGCAGCTTGCTAACAGGGGCCCTCTACGAGCAGTACTTC. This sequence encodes CASSLLTGALYEQYF.

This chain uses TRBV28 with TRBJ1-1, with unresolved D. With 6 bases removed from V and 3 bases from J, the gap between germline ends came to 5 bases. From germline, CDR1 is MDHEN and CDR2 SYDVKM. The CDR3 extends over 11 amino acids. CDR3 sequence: CASSLDTEAFF. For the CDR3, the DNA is TGTGCCAGCAGCCTTGACACTGAAGCTTTCTTT.

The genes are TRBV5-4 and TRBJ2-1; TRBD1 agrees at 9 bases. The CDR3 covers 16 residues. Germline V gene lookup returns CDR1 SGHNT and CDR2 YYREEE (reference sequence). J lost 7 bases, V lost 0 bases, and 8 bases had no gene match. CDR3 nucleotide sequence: TGTGCCAGCAGCTTGGGTTCTGGGACAGGGTTTAATGAGCAGTTCTTC. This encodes CASSLGSGTGFNEQFF.